These T cell receptor beta chains were read from a single sample in a study of cytomegalovirus exposure and HLA in healthy donors. Method: immunoSEQ multiplex PCR; TCRdb's copy keeps in-frame clones and lacks some. The table includes roughly 230,000 clones, 92% detected once. The sequenced sample consisted of PBMCs. These receptors were obtained from a girl aged 2 to 10 in good health and CMV-seronegative. Both conserved end residues are part of each CDR3. The order of the fields is J gene, V gene, clone size, D gene, CDR3 DNA, CDR3 protein. A D gene is named only where the DNA matches it firmly. Clone sizes are given selectively: once, few, many, or a class where the clone is expanded.

j_gene: TRBJ1-3
v_gene: TRBV19
abundance: NA
d_gene: NA
CDR3nt: TGTGCCAGTAGAACCCAGGAGGGACGCGGAAACACCATATATTTT
CDR3aa: CASRTQEGRGNTIYF

j_gene: TRBJ2-1
v_gene: TRBV5-1
abundance: NA
d_gene: TRBD2
CDR3nt: TGCGCCAGCAGGGGACTAGCGGACAATGAGCAGTTCTTC
CDR3aa: CASRGLADNEQFF

j_gene: TRBJ2-1
v_gene: TRBV7-3
abundance: NA
d_gene: TRBD2
CDR3nt: TGTGCCAGCAGCTTTACTAGCGGGGGAGTGGATGAGCAGTTCTTC
CDR3aa: CASSFTSGGVDEQFF

j_gene: TRBJ2-1
v_gene: TRBV15
abundance: NA
d_gene: TRBD1
CDR3nt: TGTGCCACCAGCAGCCCGGGGACAGGGGTAAATGAGCAGTTCTTC
CDR3aa: CATSSPGTGVNEQFF

j_gene: TRBJ2-3
v_gene: TRBV6-1
abundance: NA
d_gene: NA
CDR3nt: TGTGCCAGCTCAAAGCGGATCACAGATACGCAGTATTTT
CDR3aa: CASSKRITDTQYF

j_gene: TRBJ2-3
v_gene: TRBV4-2
abundance: NA
d_gene: TRBD2
CDR3nt: TGTGCCAGCAGCCAAGGCTCTAGCGGTCCTGGCACAGATACGCAGTATTTT
CDR3aa: CASSQGSSGPGTDTQYF

j_gene: TRBJ2-1
v_gene: TRBV11-3
abundance: NA
d_gene: TRBD2
CDR3nt: TGTGCCAGCAGCTTGGGACTAGCGGGTAACAATGAGCAGTTCTTC
CDR3aa: CASSLGLAGNNEQFF

j_gene: TRBJ2-2
v_gene: TRBV13
abundance: NA
d_gene: NA
CDR3nt: TGTGCCAGCAGCGAAACTTTAACCGGGGAGCTGTTTTTT
CDR3aa: CASSETLTGELFF

j_gene: TRBJ2-7
v_gene: TRBV6-5
abundance: NA
d_gene: NA
CDR3nt: TGTGCCAGCACAGCAGGGACCTACGAGCAGTACTTC
CDR3aa: CASTAGTYEQYF

j_gene: TRBJ1-1
v_gene: TRBV15
abundance: NA
d_gene: TRBD1
CDR3nt: TGTGCCACCAGCAGGGCAGGGACAGCGAACACTGAAGCTTTCTTT
CDR3aa: CATSRAGTANTEAFF

j_gene: TRBJ2-7
v_gene: TRBV4-1
abundance: NA
d_gene: TRBD2
CDR3nt: TGCGCCAGCAGCCTAGCGGGGGGTTCCTACGAGCAGTACTTC
CDR3aa: CASSLAGGSYEQYF

j_gene: TRBJ2-7
v_gene: TRBV6-5
abundance: NA
d_gene: NA
CDR3nt: TGTGCCAGCACCAGGGGCCCTCTTCATGATTACGAGCAGTACTTC
CDR3aa: CASTRGPLHDYEQYF

j_gene: TRBJ1-6
v_gene: TRBV7-8
abundance: NA
d_gene: NA
CDR3nt: TGTGCCAGCAGCCAGACGTCAAGGAGGGATTCACCCCTCCACTTT
CDR3aa: CASSQTSRRDSPLHF

j_gene: TRBJ2-7
v_gene: TRBV2
abundance: NA
d_gene: NA
CDR3nt: TGTGCTACCACCGGGGAAGTTATTTACGAGCAGTACTTC
CDR3aa: CATTGEVIYEQYF

j_gene: TRBJ2-1
v_gene: TRBV13
abundance: NA
d_gene: TRBD2
CDR3nt: TGTGCCAGCAGCCAACGACTAGCGGGGGGGAGGGGCTACAATGAGCAGTTCTTC
CDR3aa: CASSQRLAGGRGYNEQFF

j_gene: TRBJ2-7
v_gene: TRBV27
abundance: NA
d_gene: TRBD2
CDR3nt: TGTGCCAGCAGTTCGGTCGGCCTAGCGGGACTCGTGGAGCAGTACTTC
CDR3aa: CASSSVGLAGLVEQYF

j_gene: TRBJ2-7
v_gene: TRBV7-9
abundance: NA
d_gene: TRBD1
CDR3nt: TGTGCCAGCAGCCCCCGGGACAGGGACTACGAGCAGTACTTC
CDR3aa: CASSPRDRDYEQYF

j_gene: TRBJ1-1
v_gene: TRBV10-2
abundance: NA
d_gene: NA
CDR3nt: TGCGCCAGCAGTGAGGACACTTCCTGGCCCACTGAAGCTTTCTTT
CDR3aa: CASSEDTSWPTEAFF

j_gene: TRBJ2-3
v_gene: TRBV19
abundance: few
d_gene: TRBD2
CDR3nt: TGTGCCAGTAGTGGGGCGGGAGCGGTAGCAGATACGCAGTATTTT
CDR3aa: CASSGAGAVADTQYF

j_gene: TRBJ1-5
v_gene: TRBV2
abundance: once
d_gene: NA
CDR3nt: TGTGCCAGGACAGTTACGAATCAGCCCCAGCATTTT
CDR3aa: CARTVTNQPQHF

j_gene: TRBJ1-4
v_gene: TRBV27
abundance: NA
d_gene: NA
CDR3nt: TGTGCCAGCAGTTTTTGTTTTGGGAGGGAAGCAACTAATGAAAAACTGTTTTTT
CDR3aa: CASSFCFGREATNEKLFF

j_gene: TRBJ1-2
v_gene: TRBV5-1
abundance: NA
d_gene: NA
CDR3nt: TGCGCCAGCAGCTTGACACAAGAGGCTAACTATGGCTACACCTTC
CDR3aa: CASSLTQEANYGYTF

j_gene: TRBJ1-2
v_gene: TRBV29-1
abundance: NA
d_gene: NA
CDR3nt: TGCAGCGTTGAGAGACTGAAAGGGGGTGGCTACACCTTC
CDR3aa: CSVERLKGGGYTF

j_gene: TRBJ1-2
v_gene: TRBV4-1
abundance: once
d_gene: TRBD1
CDR3nt: TGCGCCAGCAGCCAAGCGACAGGGTCCGTCTATGGCTACACCTTC
CDR3aa: CASSQATGSVYGYTF

j_gene: TRBJ1-3
v_gene: TRBV5-6
abundance: NA
d_gene: NA
CDR3nt: TGTGCCAGCAGCTTGATGACGGGATCTGGAAACACCATATATTTT
CDR3aa: CASSLMTGSGNTIYF

j_gene: TRBJ2-5
v_gene: TRBV9
abundance: NA
d_gene: TRBD1
CDR3nt: TGTGCCAGCAGCGTAGAAGAGCAGGGGGTCGGAGAGACCCAGTACTTC
CDR3aa: CASSVEEQGVGETQYF

j_gene: TRBJ2-7
v_gene: TRBV4-1
abundance: NA
d_gene: TRBD1
CDR3nt: TGCGCCAGCAGCCCCTGGACAGGGGGCTACGAGCAGTACTTC
CDR3aa: CASSPWTGGYEQYF

j_gene: TRBJ1-5
v_gene: TRBV19
abundance: NA
d_gene: NA
CDR3nt: TGTGCCAGTAGTCAACAGACAGTTAGCAATCAGCCCCAGCATTTT
CDR3aa: CASSQQTVSNQPQHF

j_gene: TRBJ2-7
v_gene: TRBV2
abundance: NA
d_gene: TRBD1
CDR3nt: TGTGCCACTGTGACAGGGGACTACGAGCAGTACTTC
CDR3aa: CATVTGDYEQYF

j_gene: TRBJ1-2
v_gene: TRBV10-3
abundance: NA
d_gene: NA
CDR3nt: TGTGCCATCAGCCCTGGAGGGGAGCTGCCGGGCTATGGCTACACCTTC
CDR3aa: CAISPGGELPGYGYTF

j_gene: TRBJ2-1
v_gene: TRBV19
abundance: NA
d_gene: TRBD2
CDR3nt: TGTGCCAGTAGTATAGATGATGGGACTAGCAATGAGCAGTTCTTC
CDR3aa: CASSIDDGTSNEQFF

j_gene: TRBJ2-2
v_gene: TRBV11-2
abundance: NA
d_gene: TRBD1
CDR3nt: TGTGCCAGCACTAACTCCGGGACAGGGCACACCGGGGAGCTGTTTTTT
CDR3aa: CASTNSGTGHTGELFF

j_gene: TRBJ1-1
v_gene: TRBV29-1
abundance: NA
d_gene: TRBD1
CDR3nt: TGCAGCGTGGCTTCCGGGACAGCTGAAGCTTTCTTT
CDR3aa: CSVASGTAEAFF

j_gene: TRBJ2-2
v_gene: TRBV2
abundance: NA
d_gene: NA
CDR3nt: TGTGCCAGCAGTGGAGGACTCCTGATGAGTAACACCGGGGAGCTGTTTTTT
CDR3aa: CASSGGLLMSNTGELFF

j_gene: TRBJ1-5
v_gene: TRBV9
abundance: NA
d_gene: NA
CDR3nt: TGTGCCAGCAGCGTAGGGGGGGGTGAAAATCAGCCCCAGCATTTT
CDR3aa: CASSVGGGENQPQHF

j_gene: TRBJ1-1
v_gene: TRBV5-6
abundance: NA
d_gene: NA
CDR3nt: TGTGCCAGCAGCTGGGTGGGCAGGGCGAACACTGAAGCTTTCTTT
CDR3aa: CASSWVGRANTEAFF

j_gene: TRBJ1-4
v_gene: TRBV27
abundance: NA
d_gene: NA
CDR3nt: TGTGCCAGCTCCCTGAGCCGGGGGGCAACTAATGAAAAACTGTTTTTT
CDR3aa: CASSLSRGATNEKLFF

j_gene: TRBJ2-7
v_gene: TRBV11-2
abundance: NA
d_gene: TRBD1
CDR3nt: TGTGCCAGCAGCTGGACAGGGGGCTACGAGCAGTACTTC
CDR3aa: CASSWTGGYEQYF

j_gene: TRBJ2-3
v_gene: TRBV5-1
abundance: NA
d_gene: NA
CDR3nt: TGCGCCAGCAGCTTGGCCGAGTCCGGAGGCACAGATACGCAGTATTTT
CDR3aa: CASSLAESGGTDTQYF

j_gene: TRBJ2-5
v_gene: TRBV5-4
abundance: NA
d_gene: TRBD1
CDR3nt: TGTGCCAGCAGCTTGGACAGGGGGCATGAGACCCAGTACTTC
CDR3aa: CASSLDRGHETQYF

j_gene: TRBJ2-5
v_gene: TRBV27
abundance: NA
d_gene: TRBD2
CDR3nt: TGTGCCAGCAGTTTATTCCTAGCGGGAGGGGAGACCCAGTACTTC
CDR3aa: CASSLFLAGGETQYF

j_gene: TRBJ2-7
v_gene: TRBV13
abundance: NA
d_gene: TRBD2
CDR3nt: TGTGCCAGCAGCTTCAATAGGCTAGCGGGAGTCGAGCAGTACTTC
CDR3aa: CASSFNRLAGVEQYF

j_gene: TRBJ1-3
v_gene: TRBV7-9
abundance: NA
d_gene: TRBD1
CDR3nt: TGTGCCAGCAGCTTAGCGGACAGGGGGTCTGGAAACACCATATATTTT
CDR3aa: CASSLADRGSGNTIYF

j_gene: TRBJ1-1
v_gene: TRBV2
abundance: once
d_gene: TRBD1
CDR3nt: TGTGCCAGCAGCTCGGGGACAGGGAACACTGAAGCTTTCTTT
CDR3aa: CASSSGTGNTEAFF

j_gene: TRBJ2-1
v_gene: TRBV5-1
abundance: once
d_gene: NA
CDR3nt: TGCGCCAGCAGCTTGCCGGGGATGAATGAGCAGTTCTTC
CDR3aa: CASSLPGMNEQFF

j_gene: TRBJ1-2
v_gene: TRBV20-1
abundance: NA
d_gene: TRBD1
CDR3nt: TGCAGTGCCAAGGGGGCGGGGGGCTACACCTTC
CDR3aa: CSAKGAGGYTF

j_gene: TRBJ2-1
v_gene: TRBV25-1
abundance: NA
d_gene: TRBD1
CDR3nt: TGTGCCAGCAGACGGACAGGGTTTGATGAGCAGTTCTTC
CDR3aa: CASRRTGFDEQFF

j_gene: TRBJ2-3
v_gene: TRBV2
abundance: NA
d_gene: TRBD2
CDR3nt: TGTGCCAGCAGGAGACTAGCCCTAGGGGAAGATACGCAGTATTTT
CDR3aa: CASRRLALGEDTQYF

j_gene: TRBJ1-1
v_gene: TRBV7-9
abundance: NA
d_gene: TRBD1
CDR3nt: TGTGCCAGCAGCTTAAGAATCGGACAGGGAGAGAACACTGAAGCTTTCTTT
CDR3aa: CASSLRIGQGENTEAFF

j_gene: TRBJ1-1
v_gene: TRBV5-1
abundance: once
d_gene: NA
CDR3nt: TGCGCCAGCAACAGGGATGGTGAAGCTTTCTTT
CDR3aa: CASNRDGEAFF

j_gene: TRBJ2-1
v_gene: TRBV5-4
abundance: NA
d_gene: TRBD2
CDR3nt: TGTGCCAGCAGCATGAGGGGGCGGGAGGGCCCCAATGAGCAGTTCTTC
CDR3aa: CASSMRGREGPNEQFF